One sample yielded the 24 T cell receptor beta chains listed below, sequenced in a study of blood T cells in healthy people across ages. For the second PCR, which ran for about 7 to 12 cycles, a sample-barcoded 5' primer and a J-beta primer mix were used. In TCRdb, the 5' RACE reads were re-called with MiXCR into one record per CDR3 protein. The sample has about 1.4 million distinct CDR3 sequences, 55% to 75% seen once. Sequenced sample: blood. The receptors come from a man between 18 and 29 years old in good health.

CDR3 coding DNA: TGTGCCAGCAGCCCTCGGAAGTCGAGACCCTTAAACGAGCAGTACTTC. It codes for CASSPRKSRPLNEQYF. The rearrangement uses TRBV7-2 and TRBJ2-7; D is unresolved. The CDR3 spans 16 residues. Trimming pared 5 bases from V and 5 bases from J, leaving 22 bases between. Per the germline V gene, CDR1 is SGHTA and CDR2 is FQGNSA.

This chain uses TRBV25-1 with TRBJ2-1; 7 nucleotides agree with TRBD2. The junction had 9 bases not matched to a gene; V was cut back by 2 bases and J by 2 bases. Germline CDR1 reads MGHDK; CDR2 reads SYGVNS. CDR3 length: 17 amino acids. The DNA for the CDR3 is TGTGCCAGCAGTGAAGGGGGGTGGGGGAGGGCCTACAATGAGCAGTTCTTC. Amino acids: CASSEGGWGRAYNEQFF.

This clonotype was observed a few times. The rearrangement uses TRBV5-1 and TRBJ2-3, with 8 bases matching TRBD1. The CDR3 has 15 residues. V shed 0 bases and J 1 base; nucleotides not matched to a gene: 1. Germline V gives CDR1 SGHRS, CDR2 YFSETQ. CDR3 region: CASSLETGGTDTQYF. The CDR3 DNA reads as TGCGCCAGCAGCTTGGAGACAGGGGGCACAGATACGCAGTATTTT.

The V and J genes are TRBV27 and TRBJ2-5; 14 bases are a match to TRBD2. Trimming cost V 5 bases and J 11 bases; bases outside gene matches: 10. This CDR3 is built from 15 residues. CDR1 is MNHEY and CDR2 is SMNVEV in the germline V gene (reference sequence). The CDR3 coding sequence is TGTGCCAGCAGTAGGGGGACTAGCGGGAGAGCTGAGCAGTACTTC. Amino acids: CASSRGTSGRAEQYF.

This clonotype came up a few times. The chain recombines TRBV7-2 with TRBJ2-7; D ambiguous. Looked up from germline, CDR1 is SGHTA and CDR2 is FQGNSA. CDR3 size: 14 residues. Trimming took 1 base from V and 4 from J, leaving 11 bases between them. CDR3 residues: CASSLDPPPYEQYF. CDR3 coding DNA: TGTGCCAGCAGCTTAGATCCTCCCCCTTACGAGCAGTACTTC.

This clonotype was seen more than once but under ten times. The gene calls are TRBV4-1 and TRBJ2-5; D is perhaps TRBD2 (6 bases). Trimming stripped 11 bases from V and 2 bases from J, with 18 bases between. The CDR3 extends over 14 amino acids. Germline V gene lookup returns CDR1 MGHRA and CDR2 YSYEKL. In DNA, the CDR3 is TGCGCCTCAGCTTGGAGGGAAAGACAAGAGACCCAGTACTTC. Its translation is CASAWRERQETQYF.

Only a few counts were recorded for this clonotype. The CDR3: CSVVPRSSYEQYF. The CDR3 region has the DNA TGCAGCGTTGTACCACGGAGCTCCTACGAGCAGTACTTC. The genes are TRBV29-1 and TRBJ2-7; no clear D. The CDR3 loop spans 13 amino acids. Germline V CDR1 and CDR2: SQVTM, ANQGSEA. Deletions cut 4 bases from V and 0 bases from J, with 10 bases between.

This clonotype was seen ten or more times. CDR3 coding DNA: TGCAGCGTTAGCGGGACAGGGACGGAGACCCAGTACTTC. Translated, it gives CSVSGTGTETQYF. V is TRBV29-1 and J is TRBJ2-5; 9 nucleotides align to TRBD1. The CDR3 sequence is 13 residues long. CDR1 SQVTM and CDR2 ANQGSEA come from the germline V gene. V trimming: 5 bases; J trimming: 5 bases; junction bases outside the gene matches: 6.

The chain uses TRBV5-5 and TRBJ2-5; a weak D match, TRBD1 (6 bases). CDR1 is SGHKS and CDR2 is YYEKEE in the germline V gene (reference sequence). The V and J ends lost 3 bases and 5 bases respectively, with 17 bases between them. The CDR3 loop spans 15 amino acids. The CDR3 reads CASSYGTRDFETQYF. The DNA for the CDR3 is TGTGCCAGCAGCTATGGGACAAGGGATTTCGAGACCCAGTACTTC.

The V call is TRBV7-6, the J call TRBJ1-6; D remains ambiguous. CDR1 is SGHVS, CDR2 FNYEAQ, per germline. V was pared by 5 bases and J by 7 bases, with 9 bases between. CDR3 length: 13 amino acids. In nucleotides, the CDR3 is TGTGCCAGCAGCCCCATGGGAAATTCACCCCTCCACTTT. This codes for CASSPMGNSPLHF.

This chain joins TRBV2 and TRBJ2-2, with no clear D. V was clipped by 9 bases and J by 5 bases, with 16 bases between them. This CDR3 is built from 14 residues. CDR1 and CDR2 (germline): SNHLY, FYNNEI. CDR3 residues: CASLTPESTGELFF. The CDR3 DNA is TGTGCCAGTCTGACTCCGGAAAGTACCGGGGAGCTGTTTTTT.

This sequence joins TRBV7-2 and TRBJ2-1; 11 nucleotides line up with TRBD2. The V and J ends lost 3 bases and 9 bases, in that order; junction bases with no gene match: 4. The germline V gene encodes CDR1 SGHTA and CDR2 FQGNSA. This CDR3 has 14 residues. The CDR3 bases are TGTGCCAGCAGCTTGGCTGGACTAGCGGGTGAGCAGTTCTTC. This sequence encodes CASSLAGLAGEQFF.

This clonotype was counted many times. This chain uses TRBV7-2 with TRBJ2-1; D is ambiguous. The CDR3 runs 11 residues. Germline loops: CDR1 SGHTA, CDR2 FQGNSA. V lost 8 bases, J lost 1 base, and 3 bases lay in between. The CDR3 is CASRSYNEQFF. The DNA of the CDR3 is TGTGCCAGCCGTTCCTACAATGAGCAGTTCTTC.

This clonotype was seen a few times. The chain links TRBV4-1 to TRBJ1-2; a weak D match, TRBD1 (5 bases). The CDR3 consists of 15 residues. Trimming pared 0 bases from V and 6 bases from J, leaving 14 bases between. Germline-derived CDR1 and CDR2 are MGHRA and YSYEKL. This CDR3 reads CASSQETTGTHGYTF. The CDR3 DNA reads TGCGCCAGCAGCCAAGAAACTACAGGTACCCATGGCTACACCTTC.

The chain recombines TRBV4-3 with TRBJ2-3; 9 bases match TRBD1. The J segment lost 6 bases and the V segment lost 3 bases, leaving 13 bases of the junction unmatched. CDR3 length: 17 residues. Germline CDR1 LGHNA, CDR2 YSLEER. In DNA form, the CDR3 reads TGCGCCAGCAGCCATCCCCTGCCGGGACAGGGAGTGGATACGCAGTATTTT. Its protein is CASSHPLPGQGVDTQYF.

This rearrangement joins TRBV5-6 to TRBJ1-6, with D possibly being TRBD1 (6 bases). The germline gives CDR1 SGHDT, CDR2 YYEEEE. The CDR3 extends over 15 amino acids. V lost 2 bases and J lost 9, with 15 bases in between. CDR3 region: CASSLGGGPGSPLHF. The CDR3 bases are TGTGCCAGCAGCTTAGGAGGGGGGCCTGGTTCACCCCTCCACTTT.

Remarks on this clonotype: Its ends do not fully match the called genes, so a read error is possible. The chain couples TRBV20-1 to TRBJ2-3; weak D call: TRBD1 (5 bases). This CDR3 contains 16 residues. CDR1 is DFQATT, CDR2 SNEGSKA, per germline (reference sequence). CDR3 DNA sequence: TGCAGTGCTAGGATGGAAAGGGGCTACCCCACAGAGACGCAGTATTTT. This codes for CSARMERGYPTETQYF.

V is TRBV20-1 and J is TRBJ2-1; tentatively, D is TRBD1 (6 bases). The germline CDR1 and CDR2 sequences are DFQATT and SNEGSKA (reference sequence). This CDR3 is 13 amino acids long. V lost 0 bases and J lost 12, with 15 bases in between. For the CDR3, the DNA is TGCAGTGCTAGAGATCCCAAGGGGGATGGGCAGTTCTTC. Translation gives CSARDPKGDGQFF.

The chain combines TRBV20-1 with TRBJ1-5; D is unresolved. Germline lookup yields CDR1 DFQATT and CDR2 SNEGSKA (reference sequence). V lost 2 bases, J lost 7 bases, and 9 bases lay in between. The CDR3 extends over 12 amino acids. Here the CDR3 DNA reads TGCAGTGCTAGATCCGGACTCCAGCCCCAGCATTTT. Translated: CSARSGLQPQHF.

The CDR3 nucleotides read TGTGCCAGCAGTTATATGTACGGACAATATTCTCAGTACTTC. It is translated as CASSYMYGQYSQYF. The rearrangement uses TRBV6-5 and TRBJ2-5, with TRBD1 as a possible D gene (5 bases). The CDR3 totals 14 residues. CDR1 and CDR2 from the germline V gene are MNHEY and SVGAGI. V was trimmed by 3 bases and J by 11 bases, leaving 19 bases between them.

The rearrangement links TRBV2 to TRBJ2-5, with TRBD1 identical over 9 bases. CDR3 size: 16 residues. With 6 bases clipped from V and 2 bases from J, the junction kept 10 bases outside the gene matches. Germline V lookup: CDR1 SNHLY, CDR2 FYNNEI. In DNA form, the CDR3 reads TGTGCCAGCAGATCCGGGACAGGGTTGAGACAAGAGACCCAGTACTTC. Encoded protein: CASRSGTGLRQETQYF.

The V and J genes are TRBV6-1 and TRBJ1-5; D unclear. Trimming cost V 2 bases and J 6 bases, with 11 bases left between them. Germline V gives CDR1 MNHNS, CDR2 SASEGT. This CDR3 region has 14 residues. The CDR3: CASSEIGSGQPQHF. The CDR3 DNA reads TGTGCCAGCAGTGAAATAGGGTCCGGTCAGCCCCAGCATTTT.

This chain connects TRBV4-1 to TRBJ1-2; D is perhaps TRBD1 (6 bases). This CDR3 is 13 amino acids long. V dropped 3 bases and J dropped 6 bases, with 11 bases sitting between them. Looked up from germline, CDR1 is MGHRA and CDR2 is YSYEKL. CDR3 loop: CASSHRGGDGYTF. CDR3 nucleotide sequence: TGCGCCAGCAGCCACAGGGGCGGGGATGGCTACACCTTC.

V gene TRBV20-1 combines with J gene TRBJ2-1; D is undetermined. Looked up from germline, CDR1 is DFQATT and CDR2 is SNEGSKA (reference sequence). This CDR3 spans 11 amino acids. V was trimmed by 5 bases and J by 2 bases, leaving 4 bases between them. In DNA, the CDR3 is TGCAGTGCTGACACCTACAATGAGCAGTTCTTC. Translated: CSADTYNEQFF.